The sequence of this T cell receptor beta chain was determined in a study of cytomegalovirus exposure and HLA in healthy donors. Looking at the study overall: There were approximately 80 million unique TCRs (from HLA-typed donors) in an early data release. Points from the study as a whole: Earlier analysis looked at TCR beta V segments, and most were productive about 87% or about 30% of the time. The authors confirmed in vitro that a few CMV-associated chains were specific for CMV antigens. Analysis was carried out at a later point, and it linked a missense DCLRE1C variant to TCR beta V- and J-gene trimming.

The PCR was carried out with 60 Vbeta primers and 13 Jbeta primers. Assay: immunoSEQ multiplex PCR; the TCRdb copy retains only in-frame clones and omits some. The sample includes 150,000 to 200,000 clones, 75% to 90% of them seen just once. Concerning this clone itself: Its antigen is unknown.

Looked up from germline, CDR1 is SQVTM and CDR2 is ANQGSEA. V lost 4 bases to trimming and J lost 9 bases; unmatched junction nucleotides: 12. The CDR3 is 14 amino acids. The V and J genes are TRBV29-1 and TRBJ2-1; 7 bases map to TRBD2. Source material: PBMCs. The sequence came from a boy younger than 10 in good health and CMV-seronegative. This chain's CDR3 is CSVVGRGFYGEQFF. Here the CDR3 DNA reads TGCAGCGTTGTGGGGCGGGGGTTCTACGGTGAGCAGTTCTTC.